This T cell receptor (beta chain) stems from a study of post-analysis software for immune sequencing data. Study-wide results and limits: Patients with multiple sclerosis recorded significantly lower normalized Chao1 diversity than controls, the study found. Among four or five TRBV segments more frequent in patients than controls were TRBV5-6, TRBV5-1 and TRBV20-1. Samples sharing a preparation batch grouped tightly together when assessed by F measure.

Germline V gene lookup returns CDR1 LNHDA and CDR2 SQIVND (reference sequence). The CDR3 consists of 16 residues. Germline trimming cut 4 bases from V and 5 bases from J; bases unmatched to any gene: 10. Unique molecular identifiers had been added to the TCR beta cDNA libraries. Yield was roughly 0.5 million cDNA molecules from approximately 0.91 to 9.4 million T cells. MiXCR was run by TCRdb on the PCR reads, yielding one entry per CDR3 protein. The sample has hundreds of thousands of distinct CDR3 sequences, around 27% seen once. As to this clonotype: Its antigen is unidentified.

Sequencing used blood. V is TRBV19 and J is TRBJ2-2; 7 bases map to TRBD1. This sequence originates from a girl under 18 with multiple sclerosis. The CDR3 protein is CASSRYRGIDTGELFF. DNA for the CDR3: TGTGCCAGTAGTAGATACAGGGGAATCGATACCGGGGAGCTGTTTTTT.